This T cell receptor beta chain was captured in a study of blood T cell repertoires in COVID-19. The wider study: The United States, Italy and Spain supplied acute and convalescent COVID-19 samples. PBMCs, B-cell-depleted T cells, or T cells were the source of the cDNA or gDNA that made up the material.

The V and J ends lost 5 bases and 10 bases, in that order; junction bases with no gene match: 9. Germline V CDR1 and CDR2: SNHLY, FYNNEI. This CDR3 spans 15 amino acids. Per the original data handling: Reference gene primers were amplified, and this amplification served to estimate nucleated cell counts. Sequencing used immunoSEQ multiplex PCR; TCRdb keeps in-frame clones, though not all of them. The V and J calls and clone size come from that table; D and trimming were worked out from the DNA. The sample shows tens of thousands of clones, 80% of them seen only once. The TCR originated in a woman older than 75 with acute or convalescent COVID-19. The chain combines TRBV2 with TRBJ1-5; 12 positions match TRBD1. Sequenced: peripheral blood. The CDR3 DNA reads as TGTGCCAGCAGTTCGGGACAGGGGGCGAGATTACCCCAGCATTTT. Residues: CASSSGQGARLPQHF.